This T cell receptor beta chain was identified in a study of T cell responses to AZD1222 COVID-19 vaccine. Overall study findings and caveats: Mapped onto spike, vaccine-associated CD4 TCRs spanned it and were dominant at 160-218 and 743-854. The donor cohort was predominantly white British with a female majority, and clonal diversity may have been underestimated. It was only a handful of AZD1222 recipients who were seropositive at baseline.

Notes on this clone: What it recognizes is unknown.

Clones were sequenced by immunoSEQ multiplex PCR, and TCRdb holds only the in-frame ones, with some missing. The table shows 60,000 to 75,000 clones, with roughly 80% occurring only once. It was second doses at about 4 or about 12 weeks that were pooled. Germline lookup yields CDR1 SGHDN and CDR2 FVKESK. V gave up 1 base and J gave up 1 base, with 7 bases separating them. This CDR3 comprises 14 residues. Sequencing used peripheral blood, obtained 28 days after the second AZD1222 dose. The rearrangement uses TRBV14 and TRBJ1-1; D possibly corresponds to TRBD1 (6 bases). This receptor was identified in an adult who received the AZD1222 COVID-19 vaccine. The chain's CDR3 is CASSQVTGNTEAFF. CDR3 DNA: TGTGCCAGCAGCCAAGTGACAGGGAACACTGAAGCTTTCTTT.